This T cell receptor (beta chain) was recovered during a study of T cell repertoires in cytomegalovirus infection. This clonotype was recorded many times. No antigen is known for it. MiXCR, applied by TCRdb to the reads, yields one record per CDR3 protein. The table has over 45,000 distinct CDR3 sequences, around 20% seen once; the top ten hold less than 30%. The CDR3 runs to 13 residues. V lost 5 bases and J 4 bases, leaving 11 bases between the germline ends. Germline CDR1 reads SGHAT; CDR2 reads FQNNGV. The sequence was obtained from a human donor in good health (CMV status not recorded). Some clones in this sample may be carry-over from other donors' samples. V is TRBV11-2 and J is TRBJ1-2, with D perhaps TRBD1 (6 bases). The sequencing used CD8+ T cells from cultured PBMCs, collected from culture after CMV antigen stimulation. This CDR3 reads CASSPGTLYGYTF. CDR3 in DNA: TGTGCCAGCAGCCCGGGGACACTCTATGGCTACACCTTC. The whole variable domain, remainder taken from reference TRBV11-2 and TRBJ1-2, is EAGVAQSPRYKIIEKRQSVAFWCNPISGHATLYWYQQILGQGPKLLIQFQNNGVVDDSQLPKDRFSAERLKGVDSTLKIQPAKLEDSAVYLCASSPGTLYGYTFGSGTRLTVV.